This TCR beta chain was profiled in a study of blood T cell repertoires in COVID-19. Participants were aged about 18 to 90 years, lived in roughly 23 US areas, and enrolled virtually. J lost 7 bases, V lost 0 bases, and 5 bases had no gene match. Germline-derived CDR1 and CDR2 are SGHNT and YENEEA. The CDR3 consists of 16 residues. In the original workflow: Estimation of nucleated cell counts relied on the amplification of reference gene primers. This table comes from immunoSEQ multiplex PCR, and its TCRdb copy is limited to in-frame clones, with some not included. V and J calls and clone size follow that table, whereas D and trimming were derived from the DNA. The sample has roughly 250,000 clones, about 89% seen once.

The sample taken for sequencing was PBMCs or T cells enriched from blood (not recorded which). The receptor was derived from a woman aged 18-35 years who had recovered from COVID-19. The genes are TRBV11-3 and TRBJ2-2; 10 bases agree with TRBD1. The CDR3 bases are TGTGCCAGCAGCTTAGATCTCGGGACAGGGGACGGGGAGCTGTTTTTT. It yields the protein CASSLDLGTGDGELFF.